The next 8 T cell receptor beta chains were all read from a single sample in a study of Ad26.COV2.S vaccination and SARS-CoV-2 variants. TCRdb's copy holds only in-frame clones and misses some; the assay was immunoSEQ multiplex PCR. The sample consists of about 7,100 clones, roughly 84% of them appearing once. The specimen was peripheral blood, collected after recovery from COVID-19. These receptors all come from a human donor who had recovered from COVID-19.

The V call is TRBV6-2 or TRBV6-3, the J call TRBJ2-3; weak D call: TRBD1 (5 bases). With 2 bases removed from V and 0 bases from J, the gap between germline ends came to 9 bases. Per germline, CDR1 MNHEY and CDR2 SVGEGT. The CDR3 loop spans 15 amino acids. The CDR3 DNA sequence: TGTGCCAGCAGTTACGCAGGGCTGAGCACAGATACGCAGTATTTT. It encodes CASSYAGLSTDTQYF.

This rearrangement joins TRBV7-9 to TRBJ1-6, with D unclear. The V and J ends lost 1 base and 7 bases respectively, with 2 bases between them. The CDR3 runs 12 residues. The germline CDR1 and CDR2 sequences are SEHNR and FQNEAQ (reference sequence). CDR3 protein: CASSLVNSPLHF. Here the CDR3 DNA reads TGTGCCAGCAGCTTAGTGAATTCACCCCTCCACTTT.

V gene TRBV9 combines with J gene TRBJ1-2; D unclear. Germline loops: CDR1 SGDLS, CDR2 YYNGEE. The CDR3 has 13 amino acids. V was cut by 7 bases and J by 7 bases, with 17 bases left in between. In DNA, the CDR3 is TGTGCCAGCTCTGCCGGAGGGCTGGCTGGCTACACCTTC. Translation: CASSAGGLAGYTF. The full variable domain, with the rest looked up from reference TRBV9 and TRBJ1-2, is DSGVTQTPKHLITATGQRVTLRCSPRSGDLSVYWYQQSLDQGLQFLIQYYNGEERAKGNILERFSAQQFPDLHSELNLSSLELGDSALYFCASSAGGLAGYTFGSGTRLTVV.

The gene calls are TRBV6-1 and TRBJ1-2, with 9 bases that match TRBD1. This CDR3 contains 17 residues. Germline V gives CDR1 MNHNS, CDR2 SASEGT. V lost 3 bases, J lost 2 bases, and 10 bases stayed unmatched. The CDR3 coding sequence is TGTGCCAGCAGTGAGGGACAGGGTGCGAGGTGGAACTATGGCTACACCTTC. This codes for CASSEGQGARWNYGYTF.

J is TRBJ2-7 and V is TRBV7-2, with D possibly being TRBD1 (6 bases). V lost 1 base to trimming and J lost 2 bases, with 9 bases between them. The germline CDR1 and CDR2 sequences are SGHTA and FQGNSA. The CDR3 is 14 residues long. The CDR3 DNA reads TGTGCCAGCAGCTTAGATTGGACAGCCTACGAGCAGTACTTC. It codes for CASSLDWTAYEQYF.

The chain combines TRBV11-3 with TRBJ2-7; D ambiguous. The CDR3 consists of 12 residues. Germline V lookup: CDR1 SGHNT, CDR2 YENEEA. V was cut by 5 bases and J by 5 bases, with 10 bases left in between. CDR3 nucleotide sequence: TGTGCCAGCAGCATTAGGCCGGACGAGCAGTACTTC. Residues: CASSIRPDEQYF. Filled out from reference TRBV11-3 and TRBJ2-7, the complete variable domain reads EAGVVQSPRYKIIEKKQPVAFWCNPISGHNTLYWYLQNLGQGPELLIRYENEEAVDDSQLPKDRFSAERLKGVDSTLKIQPAELGDSAVYLCASSIRPDEQYFGPGTRLTVT.

The V call is TRBV20-1, the J call TRBJ2-5; TRBD1 might be the D (5 bases). The CDR3 loop spans 11 amino acids. In germline, CDR1 is DFQATT, CDR2 SNEGSKA (reference sequence). V was cut by 7 bases and J by 5 bases, with 11 bases left in between. This CDR3 reads CSVRAAETQYF. CDR3 DNA sequence: TGCAGTGTCAGGGCGGCGGAGACCCAGTACTTC.

This clone was seen a single time. The chain carries TRBV7-2 and TRBJ2-5; 12 bases fit TRBD2. The CDR3 loop spans 17 amino acids. With V trimmed by 1 base and J by 4 bases, 7 bases remained unmatched. Germline V gene lookup returns CDR1 SGHTA and CDR2 FQGNSA. The CDR3 here is CASSLEGRLAGVETQYF. The CDR3, as DNA: TGTGCCAGCAGCTTAGAGGGGAGACTAGCGGGGGTAGAGACCCAGTACTTC.